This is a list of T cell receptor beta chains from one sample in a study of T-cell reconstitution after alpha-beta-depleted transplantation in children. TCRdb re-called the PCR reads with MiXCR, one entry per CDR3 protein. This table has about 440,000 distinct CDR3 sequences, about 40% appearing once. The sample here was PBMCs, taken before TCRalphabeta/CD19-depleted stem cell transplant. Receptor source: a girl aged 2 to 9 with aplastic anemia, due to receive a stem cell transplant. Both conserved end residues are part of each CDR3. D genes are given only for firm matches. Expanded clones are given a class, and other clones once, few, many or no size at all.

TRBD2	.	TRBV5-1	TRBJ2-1	CASSLVLAGVKDEQFF	TGCGCCAGCAGCTTGGTTCTAGCGGGAGTAAAAGATGAGCAGTTCTTC
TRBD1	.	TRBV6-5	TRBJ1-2	CASSYIIGTGGKYGYTF	TGTGCCAGCAGTTACATCATTGGGACAGGGGGAAAATATGGCTACACCTTC
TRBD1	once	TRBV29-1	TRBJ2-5	CSVGTGRGVVTQYF	TGCAGCGTGGGGACAGGGAGAGGGGTGGTGACCCAGTACTTC
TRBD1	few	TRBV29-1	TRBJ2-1	CSVGTGNNEQFF	TGCAGCGTTGGGACAGGTAACAATGAGCAGTTCTTC
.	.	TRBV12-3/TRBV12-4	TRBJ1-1	CASSLAMWGGRTEAFF	TGTGCCAGCAGTTTAGCGATGTGGGGAGGAAGAACTGAAGCTTTCTTT
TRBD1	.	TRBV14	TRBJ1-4	CASSQDRGTGLNEKLFF	TGTGCCAGCAGCCAAGATCGAGGGACAGGGCTTAATGAAAAACTGTTTTTT
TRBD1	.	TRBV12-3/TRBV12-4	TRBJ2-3	CASSLTGTVSNLHDF	TGTGCCAGCAGTTTAACGGGGACAGTCTCCAACTTACACGATTTT
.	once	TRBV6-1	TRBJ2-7	CASSATGTAWEQYF	TGTGCCAGCAGTGCAACCGGGACGGCCTGGGAGCAGTACTTC
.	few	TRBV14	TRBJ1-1	CASSHAGMNTEAFF	TGTGCCAGCAGCCATGCGGGGATGAACACTGAAGCTTTCTTT
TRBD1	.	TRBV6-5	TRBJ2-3	CASSYSIDRGPDTQYF	TGTGCCAGCAGTTACTCGATTGACAGGGGGCCAGATACGCAGTATTTT
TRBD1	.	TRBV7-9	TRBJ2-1	CASSPAGTGYNEQFF	TGTGCCAGCAGCCCCGCGGGGACAGGCTACAATGAGCAGTTCTTC
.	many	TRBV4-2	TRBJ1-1	CASSQPGGQPSMNTEAFF	TGTGCCAGCAGCCAACCAGGAGGTCAACCCTCCATGAACACTGAAGCTTTCTTT
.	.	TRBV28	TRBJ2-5	CASSFVGAETQYF	TGTGCCAGCAGTTTTGTGGGAGCAGAGACCCAGTACTTC
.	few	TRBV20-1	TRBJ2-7	CSASRGSYEQYF	TGCAGTGCTTCCAGGGGCTCCTACGAGCAGTACTTC
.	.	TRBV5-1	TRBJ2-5	CASSYLGQPQETQYF	TGCGCCAGCAGCTACCTCGGACAGCCCCAAGAGACCCAGTACTTC
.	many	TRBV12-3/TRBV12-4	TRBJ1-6	CASSLRRQGGTPLHF	TGTGCCAGCAGTTTAAGACGTCAGGGAGGAACACCCCTCCACTTT
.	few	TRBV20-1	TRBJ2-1	CSAREVVSGGLGSEQFF	TGCAGTGCTAGAGAAGTGGTCTCGGGCGGATTGGGGAGTGAGCAGTTCTTC
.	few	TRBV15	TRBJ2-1	CATSRVRDSAYNEQFF	TGTGCCACCAGCAGAGTCCGGGACTCAGCCTACAATGAGCAGTTCTTC
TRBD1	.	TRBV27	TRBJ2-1	CASSFRDRGLNEQFF	TGTGCCAGCAGTTTCCGTGACAGGGGACTCAATGAGCAGTTCTTC
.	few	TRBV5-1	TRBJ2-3	CASSFWGTDTQYF	TGCGCCAGCAGCTTTTGGGGGACAGATACGCAGTATTTT
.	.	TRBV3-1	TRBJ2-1	CASSYRGIEQFF	TGTGCCAGCAGCTACCGGGGGATTGAGCAGTTCTTC
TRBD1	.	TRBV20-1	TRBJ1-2	CSASRDRGDYGYTF	TGCAGTGCTTCCCGGGACAGGGGCGACTATGGCTACACCTTC
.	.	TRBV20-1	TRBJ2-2	CSASPQTGTTGELFF	TGCAGTGCTAGCCCTCAAACAGGGACCACCGGGGAGCTGTTTTTT
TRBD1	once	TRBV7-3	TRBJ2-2	CASSARQGMAGELFF	TGTGCCAGCAGCGCCAGACAGGGAATGGCCGGGGAGCTGTTTTTT
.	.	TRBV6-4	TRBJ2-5	CASSPAAGLQETQYF	TGTGCCAGCAGTCCGGCCGCGGGGCTCCAAGAGACCCAGTACTTC
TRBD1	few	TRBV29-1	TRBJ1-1	CSVVGSRTGEGTEAFF	TGCAGCGTTGTTGGATCGAGGACAGGGGAGGGCACTGAAGCTTTCTTT
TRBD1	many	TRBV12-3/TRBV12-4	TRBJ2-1	CASSYQGANEQFF	TGTGCCAGCAGTTACCAGGGGGCGAATGAGCAGTTCTTC
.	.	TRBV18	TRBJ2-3	CASSPSEVTDTQYF	TGTGCCAGCTCACCCTCAGAGGTGACAGATACGCAGTATTTT
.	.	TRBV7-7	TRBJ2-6	CGVSGAENSGANVLTF	TGTGGAGTGTCCGGAGCAGAGAACTCTGGGGCCAACGTCCTGACTTTC
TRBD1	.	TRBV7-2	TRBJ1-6	CASSLPGQGNSPLHF	TGTGCCAGCAGCTTACCGGGACAGGGTAATTCACCCCTCCACTTT
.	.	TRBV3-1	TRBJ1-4	CASTRGGLNEKLFF	TGTGCCAGCACCCGGGGGGGGCTTAATGAAAAACTGTTTTTT
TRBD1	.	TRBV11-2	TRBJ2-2	CASSPRTGPTGELFF	TGTGCCAGCAGCCCCCGGACAGGGCCCACCGGGGAGCTGTTTTTT
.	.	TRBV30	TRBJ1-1	CASNISPVNTEAFF	TGTGCCTCAAACATAAGTCCCGTGAACACTGAAGCTTTCTTT
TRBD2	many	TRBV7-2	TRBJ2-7	CASSQVLAGGKQYF	TGTGCCAGCAGCCAAGTTCTCGCGGGAGGGAAGCAGTACTTC
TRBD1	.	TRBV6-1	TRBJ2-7	CASSAPGTAYEQYF	TGTGCCAGCAGTGCCCCCGGGACAGCCTACGAGCAGTACTTC
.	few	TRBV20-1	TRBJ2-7	CSATRHQHEQYF	TGCAGTGCAACAAGACATCAACACGAGCAGTACTTC
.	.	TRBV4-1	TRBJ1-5	CASRLTSAAYSNQPQHF	TGCGCCAGCAGACTGACCTCGGCCGCCTATAGCAATCAGCCCCAGCATTTT
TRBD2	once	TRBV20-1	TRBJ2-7	CSATKREGSYEQYF	TGCAGTGCTACCAAGCGGGAGGGCTCCTACGAGCAGTACTTC
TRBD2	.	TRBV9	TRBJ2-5	CASSVTSGGSGETQYF	TGTGCCAGCAGCGTAACTAGCGGGGGGTCCGGAGAGACCCAGTACTTC
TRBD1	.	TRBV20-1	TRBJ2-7	CSPKLPGGAKYF	TGCAGCCCAAAACTCCCAGGGGGCGCAAAGTACTTC
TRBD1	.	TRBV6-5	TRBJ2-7	CASSYGGTGDREQYF	TGTGCCAGCAGTTACGGGGGGACAGGGGACCGCGAGCAGTACTTC
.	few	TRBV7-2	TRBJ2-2	CASSLAQAYTGELFF	TGTGCCAGCAGCTTAGCGCAGGCGTACACCGGGGAGCTGTTTTTT
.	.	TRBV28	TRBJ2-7	CASSLGEAAQYF	TGTGCCAGCAGTTTAGGGGAGGCGGCGCAGTACTTC
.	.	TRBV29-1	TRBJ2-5	CSGGRGQETQYF	TGCAGCGGCGGACGGGGGCAAGAGACCCAGTACTTC
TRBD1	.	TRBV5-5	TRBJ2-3	CASSLGDSLTDTQYF	TGTGCCAGCAGCTTGGGGGACAGTCTCACAGATACGCAGTATTTT
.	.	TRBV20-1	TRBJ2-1	CSARDPRYNEQFF	TGCAGTGCTAGAGATCCACGCTACAATGAGCAGTTCTTC
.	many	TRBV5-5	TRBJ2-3	CASSLLGGNAVDTQYF	TGTGCCAGCAGCTTGCTGGGCGGGAATGCCGTGGATACGCAGTATTTT
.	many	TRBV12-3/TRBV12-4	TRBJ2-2	CASRQEGFGELFF	TGTGCCAGCAGGCAGGAGGGGTTCGGGGAGCTGTTTTTT